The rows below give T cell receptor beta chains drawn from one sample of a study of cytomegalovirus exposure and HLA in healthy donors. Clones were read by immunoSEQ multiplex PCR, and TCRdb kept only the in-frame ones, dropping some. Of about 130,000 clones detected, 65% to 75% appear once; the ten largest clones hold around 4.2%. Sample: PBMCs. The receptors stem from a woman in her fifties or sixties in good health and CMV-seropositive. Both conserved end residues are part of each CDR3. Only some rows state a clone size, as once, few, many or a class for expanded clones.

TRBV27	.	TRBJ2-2	CAIRDRANTGELFF
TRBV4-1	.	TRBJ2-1	CASSQGAGGTFSYNEQFF
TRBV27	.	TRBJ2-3	CASSLSPMGGLTDTQYF
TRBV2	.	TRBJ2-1	CASSPHWGTPSNEQFF
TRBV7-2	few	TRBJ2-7	CASSSRDSFIEQYF
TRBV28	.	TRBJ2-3	CASRLQGADTQYF
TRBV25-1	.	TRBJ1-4	CASSEPGGGEKLFF
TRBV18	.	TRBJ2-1	CASSPQGGGDNEQFF
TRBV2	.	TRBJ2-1	CASSDVAWNEQFF
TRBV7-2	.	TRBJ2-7	CASSPMRGVVQYF
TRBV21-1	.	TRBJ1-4	CASSKETGPEKLFF
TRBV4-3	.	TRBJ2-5	CASSQIQGGEQYF
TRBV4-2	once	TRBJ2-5	CASSPQPGIAGEETQYF
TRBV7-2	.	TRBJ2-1	CASSLVSLPTGVEQFF
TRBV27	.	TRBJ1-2	CASSSLSGGYGYTF
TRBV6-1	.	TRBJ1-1	CATSRAEGTEAFF
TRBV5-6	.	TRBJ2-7	CASSAGGLYEQYF
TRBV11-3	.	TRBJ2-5	CASSLGGEGTQYF
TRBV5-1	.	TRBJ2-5	CATSGGGPGETQYF